This T cell receptor beta chain was documented in a study of cytomegalovirus exposure and HLA in healthy donors. Findings and limits, study-wide: Cytomegalovirus association was listed for 170 or so TCR beta chains. Within the 100 to 150 validation repertoires, first-cohort TCR clusters tended to co-occur, according to a later analysis. Rarity marked most TCR sequences, yet some public TCRs occurred in many donors. In vitro data verified a few CMV-associated chains as specific for CMV antigens.

V was pared by 3 bases and J by 4 bases, with 3 bases of the junction left unmatched. Germline CDR1 LNHNV, CDR2 YYDKDF (reference sequence). There are 14 residues in the CDR3. Clones were read by immunoSEQ multiplex PCR, and TCRdb kept only the in-frame ones, dropping some. The table shows fewer than 150,000 clones, with roughly 90% occurring only once. In the case of this clone: The antigen remains undetermined.

The J gene is TRBJ1-3, the V gene TRBV15, with 7 bases aligning to TRBD1. The receptor was derived from a man aged 30 to 39 in good health and CMV-seronegative. Material: PBMCs. This CDR3 is CATSRTGSGNTIYF. The CDR3 bases are TGTGCCACCAGCAGGACAGGGTCAGGAAACACCATATATTTT.